What follows describes a single T cell receptor (beta chain). This sample is part of a study of blood T cell repertoires in COVID-19. About the study: COVID-19 samples, acute and convalescent, were from the United States, Italy and Spain.

Participants were aged 18 to 89 years, lived in around 22 US areas, and enrolled virtually. Clinical history as reported by participants underpinned cohort assignment. The germline V gene has CDR1 MDHEN and CDR2 SYDVKM. V was cut by 8 bases and J by 7 bases, with 12 bases left in between. This CDR3 contains 12 residues. Assay: immunoSEQ multiplex PCR; the TCRdb copy retains only in-frame clones and omits some. The sample yields about 270,000 clones, roughly 90% seen once. The sequence came from a woman aged 40-49 years with acute COVID-19. The chain recombines TRBV28 with TRBJ1-5, with unresolved D. Sequenced: PBMCs or T cells enriched from blood (not recorded which). The CDR3 reads CASHELRQPQHF. CDR3 in DNA: TGTGCCAGCCACGAACTACGGCAGCCCCAGCATTTT. Filled out from reference TRBV28 and TRBJ1-5, the complete variable domain reads DVKVTQSSRYLVKRTGEKVFLECVQDMDHENMFWYRQDPGLGLRLIYFSYDVKMKEKGDIPEGYSVSREKKERFSLILESASTNQTSMYLCASHELRQPQHFGDGTRLSIL.